Described below is a single TCR beta chain sequence and its context. This specimen belongs to a study of blood T cell repertoires in COVID-19. Turning to the study itself: Acute-phase and convalescent COVID-19 samples originated in the United States, Italy and Spain. In each case, the material was cDNA or gDNA derived from T cells, B-cell-depleted T cells, or PBMCs.

Trimming took 9 bases from V and 6 from J; bases not matched to a gene: 4. The CDR3 consists of 12 residues. Per the germline V gene, CDR1 is MNHEY and CDR2 is SVGAGI. Authors' processing steps: Amplification from reference gene primers served as the basis for estimated nucleated cell counts. Method: immunoSEQ multiplex PCR; TCRdb's copy keeps in-frame clones and lacks some. The D gene and trimming were derived from the DNA, and the V and J assignments and clone size from that table. The repertoire holds roughly 260,000 clones, with about 85% as singletons. The chain combines TRBV6-5 with TRBJ2-2; 7 bases agree with TRBD2. This receptor was obtained from a woman in her forties or fifties who had recovered from COVID-19. The source material was peripheral blood. DNA of the CDR3: TGTGCCAGTCGGGGGGTTGCCGGGGAGCTGTTTTTT. This gives the protein CASRGVAGELFF.